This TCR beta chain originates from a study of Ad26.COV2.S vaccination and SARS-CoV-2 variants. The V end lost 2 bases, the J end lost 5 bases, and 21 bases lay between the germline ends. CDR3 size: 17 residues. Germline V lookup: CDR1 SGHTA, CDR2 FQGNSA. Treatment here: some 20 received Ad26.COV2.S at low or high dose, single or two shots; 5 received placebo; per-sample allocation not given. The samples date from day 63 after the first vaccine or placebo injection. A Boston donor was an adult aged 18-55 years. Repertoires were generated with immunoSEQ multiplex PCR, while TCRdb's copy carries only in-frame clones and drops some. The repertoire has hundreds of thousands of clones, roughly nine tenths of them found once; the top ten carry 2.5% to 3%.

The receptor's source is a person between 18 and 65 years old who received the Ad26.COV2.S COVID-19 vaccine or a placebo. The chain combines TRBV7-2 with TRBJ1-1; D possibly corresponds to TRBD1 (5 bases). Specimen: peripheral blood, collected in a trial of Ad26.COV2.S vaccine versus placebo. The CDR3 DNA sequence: TGTGCCAGCAGCTTATTTACGTGGTTGGGGGAGGGGACTGAAGCTTTCTTT. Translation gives CASSLFTWLGEGTEAFF.